A selection of T cell receptor beta chains follows, all from one sample in a study of shared clonotypes between healthy human individuals. Clones were sequenced by immunoSEQ multiplex PCR, and TCRdb holds only the in-frame ones, with some missing. The sample contains millions of clones, 85% to 95% of which appear only once. The specimen sequenced was naive CD4+ T cells sorted from blood. These receptors all stem from a young man in good health. CDR3s include the opening cysteine and the closing phenylalanine or tryptophan. D genes are given only for firm matches. Some rows have no size entry. The others give once, few or many, or a class for an expanded clone.

TRBJ2-2,TRBD1,TRBV5-4,few,CATTRGQGVEDGELFF,TGTGCCACCACTAGGGGACAGGGGGTTGAGGACGGGGAGCTGTTTTTT
TRBJ2-5,NA,TRBV7-2,NA,CASSLERPLVTQYF,TGTGCCAGCAGCTTAGAACGACCCCTCGTAACCCAGTACTTC
TRBJ2-7,NA,TRBV7-2,NA,CASSLADISREQYF,TGTGCCAGCAGCTTAGCCGACATATCCCGCGAGCAGTACTTC
TRBJ2-2,NA,TRBV11-2,NA,CASSPGGPPRGELFF,TGTGCCAGCAGCCCCGGGGGCCCTCCACGCGGGGAGCTGTTTTTT
TRBJ1-2,TRBD1,TRBV4-3,NA,CASSQNRDSLSMVGGYTF,TGCGCCAGCAGCCAGAACCGGGACAGCTTATCAATGGTCGGTGGCTACACCTTC
TRBJ1-2,NA,TRBV5-1,NA,CASSWTDLTDGYTF,TGCGCCAGCAGCTGGACCGACTTAACCGATGGCTACACCTTC
TRBJ2-2,NA,TRBV27,NA,CASSKMPTPAGELFF,TGTGCCAGCAGTAAAATGCCGACTCCGGCCGGGGAGCTGTTTTTT
TRBJ1-4,TRBD1,TRBV29-1,NA,CSVRQGGAEKLFF,TGCAGCGTTCGACAGGGAGGCGCTGAAAAACTGTTTTTT
TRBJ2-7,NA,TRBV6-1,NA,CASSEGAASYYEQYF,TGTGCCAGCAGTGAAGGGGCAGCGTCATACTACGAGCAGTACTTC
TRBJ2-1,TRBD1,TRBV9,NA,CASSASGTDNEQFF,TGTGCCAGCAGCGCGTCCGGGACAGACAATGAGCAGTTCTTC
TRBJ2-3,TRBD2,TRBV18,once,CASSPNLAGVADTQYF,TGTGCCAGCTCGCCGAACCTAGCGGGAGTTGCAGATACGCAGTATTTT
TRBJ2-7,NA,TRBV25-1,once,CASSEGGIYEQYF,TGTGCCAGCAGTGAAGGGGGCATCTACGAGCAGTACTTC
TRBJ1-1,TRBD1,TRBV15,NA,CATSRDHRGEAFF,TGTGCCACCAGCAGAGATCACAGGGGAGAAGCTTTCTTT
TRBJ2-5,TRBD2,TRBV2,NA,CASRRTSGLQETQYF,TGTGCCAGCAGGAGAACTAGCGGACTCCAAGAGACCCAGTACTTC
TRBJ1-2,TRBD1,TRBV10-3,NA,CAISGDRPYGYTF,TGTGCCATCAGTGGGGACAGGCCCTATGGCTACACCTTC
TRBJ1-2,NA,TRBV6-1,NA,CASSEYWVRMGTF,TGTGCCAGCAGTGAATATTGGGTGCGGATGGGCACCTTC
TRBJ1-3,NA,TRBV5-6,once,CASSLGGSGNTIYF,TGTGCCAGCAGCTTGGGGGGGTCTGGAAACACCATATATTTT
TRBJ1-4,NA,TRBV10-3,NA,CAISQGTNEKLFF,TGTGCCATCAGCCAGGGGACTAATGAAAAACTGTTTTTT
TRBJ2-2,NA,TRBV5-8,NA,CASSLSNMALNTGELFF,TGTGCCAGCAGCTTGAGCAATATGGCACTGAACACCGGGGAGCTGTTTTTT
TRBJ2-7,TRBD1,TRBV9,NA,CASSVGGQKSYEQYF,TGTGCCAGCAGCGTAGGGGGACAGAAATCCTACGAGCAGTACTTC
TRBJ1-1,TRBD1,TRBV7-2,NA,CASSSGTAYTEAFF,TGTGCCAGCAGCTCGGGGACAGCCTACACTGAAGCTTTCTTT
TRBJ2-5,NA,TRBV6-4,NA,CASSDSRTEETQYF,TGTGCCAGCAGTGACTCTAGGACAGAAGAGACCCAGTACTTC
TRBJ2-7,NA,TRBV2,once,CASSLAGIDEQYF,TGTGCCAGCAGCTTGGCGGGGATCGACGAGCAGTACTTC
TRBJ2-2,NA,TRBV18,NA,CASSPYLPWTSTGELFF,TGTGCCAGCTCACCTTACCTACCTTGGACATCCACCGGGGAGCTGTTTTTT